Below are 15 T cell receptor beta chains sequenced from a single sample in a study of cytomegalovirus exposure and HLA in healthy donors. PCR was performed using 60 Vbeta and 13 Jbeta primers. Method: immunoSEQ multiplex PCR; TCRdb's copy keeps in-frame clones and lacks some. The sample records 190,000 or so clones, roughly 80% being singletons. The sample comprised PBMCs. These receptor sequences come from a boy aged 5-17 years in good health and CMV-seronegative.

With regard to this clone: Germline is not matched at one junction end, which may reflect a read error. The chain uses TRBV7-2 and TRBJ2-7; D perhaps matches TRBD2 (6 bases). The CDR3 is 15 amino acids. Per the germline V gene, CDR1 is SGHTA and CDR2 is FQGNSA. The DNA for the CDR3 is TGTGTCAGCAGCTTAGGGTTGGGGCGGGGATACGAGCAGTACTTC. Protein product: CVSSLGLGRGYEQYF.

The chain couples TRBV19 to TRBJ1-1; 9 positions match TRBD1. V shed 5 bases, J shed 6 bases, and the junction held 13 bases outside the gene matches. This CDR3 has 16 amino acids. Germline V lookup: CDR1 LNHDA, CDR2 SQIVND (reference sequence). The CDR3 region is CASSVYRDRAAAEAFF. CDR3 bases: TGTGCCAGTAGTGTATACCGGGACAGGGCAGCGGCTGAAGCTTTCTTT. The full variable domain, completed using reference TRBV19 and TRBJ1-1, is DGGITQSPKYLFRKEGQNVTLSCEQNLNHDAMYWYRQDPGQGLRLIYYSQIVNDFQKGDIAEGYSVSREKKESFPLTVTSAQKNPTAFYLCASSVYRDRAAAEAFFGQGTRLTVV.

This CDR3 is CASSVDRRSYEQYF. CDR3 nucleotide sequence: TGTGCCAGCAGTGTGGACAGGCGATCCTACGAGCAGTACTTC. V usage is TRBV2 and J usage is TRBJ2-7, with 7 bases fitting TRBD1. The V and J ends lost 4 bases and 1 base, in that order; junction bases with no gene match: 4. The germline V gene encodes CDR1 SNHLY and CDR2 FYNNEI. This CDR3 is 14 amino acids long.

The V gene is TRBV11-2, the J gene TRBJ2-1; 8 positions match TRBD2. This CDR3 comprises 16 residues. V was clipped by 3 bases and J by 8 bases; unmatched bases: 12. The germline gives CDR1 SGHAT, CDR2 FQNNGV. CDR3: CASSFRPYGRGDEQFF. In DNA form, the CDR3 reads TGTGCCAGCAGCTTTCGTCCGTACGGGAGGGGGGATGAGCAGTTCTTC. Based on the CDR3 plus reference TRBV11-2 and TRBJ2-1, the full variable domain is EAGVAQSPRYKIIEKRQSVAFWCNPISGHATLYWYQQILGQGPKLLIQFQNNGVVDDSQLPKDRFSAERLKGVDSTLKIQPAKLEDSAVYLCASSFRPYGRGDEQFFGPGTRLTVL.

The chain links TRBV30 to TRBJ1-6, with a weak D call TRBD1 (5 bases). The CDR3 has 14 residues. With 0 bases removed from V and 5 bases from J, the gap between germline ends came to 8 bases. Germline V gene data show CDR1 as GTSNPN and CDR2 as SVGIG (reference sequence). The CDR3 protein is CAWSVRRDNSPLHF. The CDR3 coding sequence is TGTGCCTGGAGTGTGCGCAGGGATAATTCACCCCTCCACTTT.

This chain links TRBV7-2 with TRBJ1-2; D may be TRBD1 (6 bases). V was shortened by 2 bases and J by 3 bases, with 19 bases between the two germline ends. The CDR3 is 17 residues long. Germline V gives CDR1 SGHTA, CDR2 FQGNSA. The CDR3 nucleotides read TGTGCCAGCAGCTTATTTCCAGGGGCCCTAAATCACTATGGCTACACCTTC. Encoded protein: CASSLFPGALNHYGYTF.

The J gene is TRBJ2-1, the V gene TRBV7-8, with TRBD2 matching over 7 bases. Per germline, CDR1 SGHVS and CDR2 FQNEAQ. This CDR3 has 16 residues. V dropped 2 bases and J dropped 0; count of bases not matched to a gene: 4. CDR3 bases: TGTGCCAGCAGCTTACTAGGCGGGAGCTCCTACAATGAGCAGTTCTTC. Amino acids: CASSLLGGSSYNEQFF.

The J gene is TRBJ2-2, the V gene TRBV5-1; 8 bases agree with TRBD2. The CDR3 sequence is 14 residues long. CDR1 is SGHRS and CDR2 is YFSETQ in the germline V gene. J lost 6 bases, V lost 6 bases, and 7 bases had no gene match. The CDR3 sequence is CASTIGGEAGELFF. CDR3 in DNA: TGCGCCAGCACCATCGGGGGGGAGGCCGGGGAGCTGTTTTTT.

CDR3 residues: CASSVPREGNQPQHF. For the CDR3, the DNA is TGTGCCAGCAGTGTCCCGAGGGAGGGCAATCAGCCCCAGCATTTT. The chain carries TRBV6-1 and TRBJ1-5; D remains unclear. In germline, CDR1 is MNHNS, CDR2 SASEGT. The CDR3 covers 15 residues. Trimming pared 4 bases from V and 2 bases from J, leaving 12 bases between.

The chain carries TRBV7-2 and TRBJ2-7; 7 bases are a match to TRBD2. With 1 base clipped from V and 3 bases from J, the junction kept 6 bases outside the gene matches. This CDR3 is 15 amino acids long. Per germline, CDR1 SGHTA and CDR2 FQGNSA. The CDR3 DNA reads TGTGCCAGCAGCTTAGTCCTAGCGGTTAGCTACGAGCAGTACTTC. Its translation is CASSLVLAVSYEQYF.

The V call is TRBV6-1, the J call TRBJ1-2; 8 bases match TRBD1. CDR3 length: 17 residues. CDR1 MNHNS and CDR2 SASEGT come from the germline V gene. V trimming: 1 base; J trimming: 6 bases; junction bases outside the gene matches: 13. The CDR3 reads CASSEEAGGTGVNGYTF. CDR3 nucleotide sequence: TGTGCCAGCAGTGAAGAGGCAGGGGGCACTGGTGTAAATGGCTACACCTTC.

The CDR3 coding sequence is TGTGCCAGCACTACCGGGACTCGGACCTACAATGAGCAGTTCTTC. Residues: CASTTGTRTYNEQFF. The chain recombines TRBV28 with TRBJ2-1; D may be TRBD2 (6 bases). Deletions cut 7 bases from V and 2 bases from J, with 15 bases between. Per the germline V gene, CDR1 is MDHEN and CDR2 is SYDVKM. This CDR3 has 15 amino acids.

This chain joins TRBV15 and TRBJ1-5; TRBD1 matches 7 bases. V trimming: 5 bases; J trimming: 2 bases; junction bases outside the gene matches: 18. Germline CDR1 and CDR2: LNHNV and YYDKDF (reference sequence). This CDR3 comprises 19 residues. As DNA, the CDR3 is TGTGCCACCAGCGGAGCCTTGACAGGGCCCGTAGCTCGCAATCAGCCCCAGCATTTT. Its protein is CATSGALTGPVARNQPQHF.

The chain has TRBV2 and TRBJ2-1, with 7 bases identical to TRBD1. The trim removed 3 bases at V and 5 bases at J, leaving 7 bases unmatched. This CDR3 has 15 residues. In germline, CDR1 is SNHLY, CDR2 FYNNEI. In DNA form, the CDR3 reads TGTGCCAGCAGTGAGGTTTGGACAGGACACAATGAGCAGTTCTTC. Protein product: CASSEVWTGHNEQFF.

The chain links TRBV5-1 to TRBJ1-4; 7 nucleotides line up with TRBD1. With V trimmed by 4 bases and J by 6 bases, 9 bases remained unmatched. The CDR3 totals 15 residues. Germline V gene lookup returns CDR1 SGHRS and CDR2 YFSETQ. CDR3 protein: CASSNRGRVDEKLFF. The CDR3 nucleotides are TGCGCCAGCAGCAATAGGGGGCGCGTGGATGAAAAACTGTTTTTT. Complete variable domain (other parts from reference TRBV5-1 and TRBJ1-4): KAGVTQTPRYLIKTRGQQVTLSCSPISGHRSVSWYQQTPGQGLQFLFEYFSETQRNKGNFPGRFSGRQFSNSRSEMNVSTLELGDSALYLCASSNRGRVDEKLFFGSGTQLSVL.